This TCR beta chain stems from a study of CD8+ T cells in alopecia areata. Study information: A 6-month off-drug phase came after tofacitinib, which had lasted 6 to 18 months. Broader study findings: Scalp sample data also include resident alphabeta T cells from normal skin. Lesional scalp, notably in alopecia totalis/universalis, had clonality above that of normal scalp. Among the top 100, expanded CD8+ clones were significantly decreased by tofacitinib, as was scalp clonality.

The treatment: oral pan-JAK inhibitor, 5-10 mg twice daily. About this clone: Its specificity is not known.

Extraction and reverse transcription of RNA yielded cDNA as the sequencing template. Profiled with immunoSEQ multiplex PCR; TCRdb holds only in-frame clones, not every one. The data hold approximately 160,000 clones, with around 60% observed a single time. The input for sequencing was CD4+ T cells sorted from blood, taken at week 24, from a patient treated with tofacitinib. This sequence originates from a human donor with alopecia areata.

CDR3 bases: TGTGCCAGCAGCCGCTCGAACCAAGAGACCCAGTACTTC. Translated, it gives CASSRSNQETQYF. The rearrangement joins TRBV14 to TRBJ2-5; D unclear. The germline V and J ends were trimmed by 4 bases and 0 bases, with 6 bases remaining between them. In germline, CDR1 is SGHDN, CDR2 FVKESK. This CDR3 spans 13 amino acids.